A single sample is the source of the 10 T cell receptor beta chains below, sequenced in a study of OX40 agonist ivuxolimab in advanced cancers. Sequencing was performed with immunoSEQ multiplex PCR; in TCRdb, only in-frame clones are kept and a portion is missing. The data contain over 65,000 clones, about 88% of them singletons. This material consisted of CD4+ or CD8+ T cells sorted from blood, taken in a trial of the OX40 agonist ivuxolimab. The receptors were sampled from an adult with an advanced solid tumor such as melanoma, head and neck, liver or kidney cancer.

V usage is TRBV27 and J usage is TRBJ1-5; D is perhaps TRBD1 (5 bases). The V gene's germline CDR1 is MNHEY and CDR2 SMNVEV (reference sequence). V lost 7 bases and J 4 bases, leaving 14 bases between the germline ends. This CDR3 spans 14 amino acids. The CDR3 loop is CASKLGGENQPQHF. CDR3 coding DNA: TGTGCCAGCAAACTTGGAGGGGAGAATCAGCCCCAGCATTTT.

The chain has TRBV6-6 and TRBJ2-5; D might be TRBD2 (5 bases). The V end lost 2 bases, the J end lost 2 bases, and 12 bases lay between the germline ends. Germline V gene sequence: CDR1 MNHNY, CDR2 SVGAGI (reference sequence). This CDR3 has 15 amino acids. The CDR3 loop reads CASSYRAETQETQYF. CDR3 bases: TGTGCCAGCAGTTACAGAGCGGAAACACAAGAGACCCAGTACTTC.

J is TRBJ2-5 and V is TRBV5-1; D remains unclear. CDR1 and CDR2 from the germline V gene are SGHRS and YFSETQ. CDR3 length equals 14 residues. Deletions cut 2 bases from V and 5 bases from J, with 13 bases between. CDR3 nucleotides: TGCGCCAGCAGCTTATCTCGGATCGGGGAGACCCAGTACTTC. Its protein is CASSLSRIGETQYF.

In DNA, the CDR3 is TGTGCCACCACTAGACACTCCTTTGACTTTGCAACTAATGAAAAACTGTTTTTT. Translation: CATTRHSFDFATNEKLFF. V gene TRBV19 combines with J gene TRBJ1-4; no clear D gene. Looked up from germline, CDR1 is LNHDA and CDR2 is SQIVND (reference sequence). The CDR3 is 18 amino acids. V lost 10 bases to trimming and J lost 0 bases, with 24 bases between them.

The rearrangement uses TRBV11-3 and TRBJ1-2; possible D gene TRBD1, 5 bases. Deletions cut 1 base from V and 5 bases from J, with 14 bases between. Germline CDR1 is SGHNT and CDR2 is YENEEA. This CDR3 spans 15 amino acids. The CDR3 is CASSLAPDSGYGYTF. CDR3 DNA sequence: TGTGCCAGCAGCTTAGCCCCCGACAGCGGGTATGGCTACACCTTC.

This sequence joins TRBV18 and TRBJ2-6, with TRBD1 matching over 9 bases. Germline V CDR1 and CDR2: KGHSH, LQKENI. V lost 3 bases to trimming and J lost 0 bases; unmatched junction nucleotides: 3. The length of the CDR3 is 17 residues. The CDR3 is CASSPGQGTSGANVLTF. The DNA for the CDR3 is TGTGCCAGCTCACCGGGACAGGGCACCTCTGGGGCCAACGTCCTGACTTTC.

This chain connects TRBV10-3 to TRBJ1-3; D ambiguous. The CDR3 has 16 residues. Germline CDR1 is ENHRY and CDR2 is SYGVKD. The V gene lost 2 bases and the J gene lost 0 bases, with 11 bases spanning the gap. CDR3 in amino acids: CAISEQALGSGNTIYF. CDR3 in DNA: TGTGCCATCAGTGAGCAGGCTCTAGGCTCTGGAAACACCATATATTTT.

As concerns this clone: No conserved phenylalanine or tryptophan is present at the end of the CDR3, so a read error is the likely explanation. Because the CDR3's place on the DNA is in doubt, the DNA is left out and the CDR3 is given as listed by TCRdb. This chain links TRBV21-1 with TRBJ2-3. TRBV21-1 has pseudogene status. Ends included, the CDR3 has 9 residues. Here the CDR3 reads CASSKEPAS.

The chain uses TRBV21-1 and TRBJ1-3. TRBV21-1 is a listed pseudogene. The CDR3 spans 17 residues. In DNA, the CDR3 is TGTGCCAGCAGCCTACCACCCCCCAGGGACGGTGGAAACACCATATATTTT. It translates to CASSLPPPRDGGNTIYF.

This rearrangement joins TRBV5-8 to TRBJ2-1; perhaps TRBD2 as D (6 bases). The germline CDR1 and CDR2 sequences are SGHTS and YDEGEE. The CDR3 is made up of 16 amino acids. The germline V and J ends were trimmed by 6 bases and 4 bases, with 20 bases remaining between them. CDR3 loop: CASTTGLGGTYNEQFF. CDR3 DNA sequence: TGTGCCAGCACCACCGGGCTAGGCGGGACTTACAATGAGCAGTTCTTC.